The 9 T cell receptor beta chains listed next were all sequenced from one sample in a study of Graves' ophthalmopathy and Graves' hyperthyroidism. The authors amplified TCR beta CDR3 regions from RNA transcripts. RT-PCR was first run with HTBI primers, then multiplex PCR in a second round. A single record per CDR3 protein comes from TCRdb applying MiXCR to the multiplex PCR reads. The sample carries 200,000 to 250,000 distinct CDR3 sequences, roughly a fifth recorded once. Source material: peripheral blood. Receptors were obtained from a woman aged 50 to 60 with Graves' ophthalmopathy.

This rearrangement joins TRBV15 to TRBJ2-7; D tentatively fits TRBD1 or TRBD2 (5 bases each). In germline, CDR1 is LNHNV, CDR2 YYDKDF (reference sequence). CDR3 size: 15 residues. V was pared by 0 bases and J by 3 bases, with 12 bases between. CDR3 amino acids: CATSRDSQGVYEQYF. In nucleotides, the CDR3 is TGTGCCACCAGCAGAGATTCTCAGGGAGTCTACGAGCAGTACTTC.

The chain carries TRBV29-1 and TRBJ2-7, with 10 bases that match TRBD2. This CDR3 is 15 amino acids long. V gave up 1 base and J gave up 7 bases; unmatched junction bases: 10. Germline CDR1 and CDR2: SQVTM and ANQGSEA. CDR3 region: CSVEVLAGVVREQYF. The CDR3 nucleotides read TGCAGCGTTGAAGTCCTAGCGGGAGTGGTTCGGGAGCAGTACTTC.

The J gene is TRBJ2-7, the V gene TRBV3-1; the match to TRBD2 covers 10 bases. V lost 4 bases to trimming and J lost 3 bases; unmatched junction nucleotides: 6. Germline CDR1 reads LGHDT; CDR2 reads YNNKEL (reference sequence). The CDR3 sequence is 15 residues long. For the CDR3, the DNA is TGTGCCAGCAGCCTCCCTAGCGGGAGTCTCTACGAGCAGTACTTC. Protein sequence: CASSLPSGSLYEQYF.

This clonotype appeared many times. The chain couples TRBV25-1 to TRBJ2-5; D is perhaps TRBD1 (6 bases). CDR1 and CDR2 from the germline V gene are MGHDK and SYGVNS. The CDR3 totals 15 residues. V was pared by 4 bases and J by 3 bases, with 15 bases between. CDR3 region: CASSASRDTKETQYF. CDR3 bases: TGTGCCAGCAGTGCAAGCCGGGACACGAAAGAGACCCAGTACTTC.

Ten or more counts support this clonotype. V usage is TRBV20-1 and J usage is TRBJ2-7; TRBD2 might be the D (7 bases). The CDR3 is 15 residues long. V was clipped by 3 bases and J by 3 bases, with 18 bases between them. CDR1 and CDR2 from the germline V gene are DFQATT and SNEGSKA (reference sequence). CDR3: CSASGGPGQGYEQYF. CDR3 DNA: TGCAGTGCTAGCGGGGGGCCAGGGCAGGGCTACGAGCAGTACTTC.

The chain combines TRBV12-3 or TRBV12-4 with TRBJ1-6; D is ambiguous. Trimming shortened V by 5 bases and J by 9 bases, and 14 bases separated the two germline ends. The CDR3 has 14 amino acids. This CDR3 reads CASSGPLRISPLHF. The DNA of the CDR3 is TGTGCCAGCAGTGGGCCCCTCCGGATTTCACCCCTCCACTTT.

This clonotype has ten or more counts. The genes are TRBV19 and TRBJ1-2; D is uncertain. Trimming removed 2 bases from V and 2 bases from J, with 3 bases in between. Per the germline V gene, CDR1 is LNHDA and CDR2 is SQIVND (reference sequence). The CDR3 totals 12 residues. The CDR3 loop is CASSIQNYGYTF. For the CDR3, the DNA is TGTGCCAGTAGTATACAAAACTATGGCTACACCTTC.

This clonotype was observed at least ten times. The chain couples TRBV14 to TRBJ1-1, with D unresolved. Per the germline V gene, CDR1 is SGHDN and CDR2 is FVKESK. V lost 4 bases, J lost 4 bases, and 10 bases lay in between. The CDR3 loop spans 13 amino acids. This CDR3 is CASSLLRTTEAFF. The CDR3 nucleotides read TGTGCCAGCAGCCTCTTAAGGACCACTGAAGCTTTCTTT.

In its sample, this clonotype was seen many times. The CDR3 reads CASSPGAGTTGELFF. CDR3 nucleotide sequence: TGTGCCAGCAGCCCGGGGGCGGGGACTACCGGGGAGCTGTTTTTT. J is TRBJ2-2 and V is TRBV7-8; D is possibly TRBD1 or TRBD2 (6 bases each). Germline lookup yields CDR1 SGHVS and CDR2 FQNEAQ. This CDR3 spans 15 amino acids. V lost 5 bases and J lost 5, with 15 bases in between.